The clone carrying this T cell receptor (beta chain) was seen just once. Its cognate antigen is unknown. Assay used: immunoSEQ multiplex PCR; TCRdb lists only in-frame clones, some missing. Of 3,300 or so clones listed, 88% were seen once; the top ten hold approximately 2.3%. This specimen belongs to a study of neoadjuvant nivolumab and ipilimumab in lung cancer. Overall study results and limits: Compared with tumor-adjacent uninvolved lung, resected tumors showed greater richness and clonality. Only a small number of samples underwent TCR sequencing. From pretherapy to surgery, tumor richness and clonality rose with dual therapy.

The germline V gene has CDR1 SGHRS and CDR2 YFSETQ. The CDR3 runs to 13 residues. V dropped 7 bases and J dropped 3; count of bases not matched to a gene: 5. The source was tumor tissue, collected after neoadjuvant nivolumab, alone or with ipilimumab, at or shortly before surgery. This chain connects TRBV5-1 to TRBJ1-1, with TRBD1 matching over 8 bases. The clonotype originates from an adult with non-small cell lung cancer. The CDR3 sequence is CASARGPDTEAFF. The CDR3 coding sequence is TGCGCCAGCGCCAGGGGGCCAGACACTGAAGCTTTCTTT.